This TCR beta chain appears in the sequencing data of a study of OX40 agonist ivuxolimab in advanced cancers. The ends lost 3 bases at V and 7 bases at J; junction bases unmatched: 6. The CDR3 runs to 14 residues. CDR1 SGHTA and CDR2 FQGNSA come from the germline V gene. Repertoires were generated with immunoSEQ multiplex PCR, while TCRdb's copy carries only in-frame clones and drops some. The top ten clones hold more than 0.65% of a sample with some 75,000 clones, more than 70% of them seen once. The sequence derives from an adult with an advanced solid tumor such as melanoma, head and neck, liver or kidney cancer. The starting material was CD4+ or CD8+ T cells sorted from blood, obtained in a trial of the OX40 agonist ivuxolimab. The chain is built from TRBV7-2 and TRBJ1-2; 9 bases agree with TRBD1. The CDR3 region has the DNA TGTGCCAGCAGCTTTGACAGGGGGATAGGTGGCTACACCTTC. Translated: CASSFDRGIGGYTF.